The T cell receptor (beta chain) described here comes from a study of cytomegalovirus exposure and HLA in healthy donors. A multiplex PCR was run with 60 Vbeta primers and 13 Jbeta primers. Profiling relied on immunoSEQ multiplex PCR, and the TCRdb table lists in-frame clones only, not all of them. There are 150,000 or so clones in the sample; about 74% occur only once, and about 13% lies in the top ten. Germline V lookup: CDR1 SGHVS, CDR2 FQNEAQ. CDR3 length: 15 residues. Trimming pared 5 bases from V and 5 bases from J, leaving 18 bases between. This clone was seen a handful of times. The V and J genes are TRBV7-8 and TRBJ2-5; D might be TRBD2 (6 bases). The sample consisted of PBMCs. This receptor was identified in a man aged 35 to 55 in good health and CMV-seropositive. In nucleotides, the CDR3 is TGTGCCAGCAGCCAGGGCGCGGGGAGGAGGGAGACCCAGTACTTC. This gives the protein CASSQGAGRRETQYF.